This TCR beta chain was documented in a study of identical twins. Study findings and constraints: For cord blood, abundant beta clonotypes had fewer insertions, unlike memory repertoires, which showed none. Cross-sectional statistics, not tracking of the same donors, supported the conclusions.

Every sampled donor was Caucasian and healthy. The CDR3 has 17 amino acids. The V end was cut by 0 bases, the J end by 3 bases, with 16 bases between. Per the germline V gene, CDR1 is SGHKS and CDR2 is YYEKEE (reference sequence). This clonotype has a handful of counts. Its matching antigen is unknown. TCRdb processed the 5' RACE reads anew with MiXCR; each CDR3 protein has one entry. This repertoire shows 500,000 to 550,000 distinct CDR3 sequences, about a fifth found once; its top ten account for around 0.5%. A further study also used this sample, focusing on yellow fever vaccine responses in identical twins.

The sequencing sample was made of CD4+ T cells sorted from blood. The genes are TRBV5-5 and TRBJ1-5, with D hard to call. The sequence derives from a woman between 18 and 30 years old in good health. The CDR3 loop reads CASSLVSVGGPNQPQHF. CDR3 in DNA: TGTGCCAGCAGCTTGGTGTCGGTGGGAGGGCCCAATCAGCCCCAGCATTTT.